These 30 T cell receptor beta chains came from one sample sequenced in a study of monozygotic twins with inflammatory bowel disease. TCRdb re-called the 5' RACE reads and gives one entry per CDR3 protein, without DNA. The record lists around 450,000 distinct CDR3 sequences, of which the ten most abundant hold approximately 2.4%. The sequencing input was blood. These receptors all come from a human donor with ulcerative colitis or Crohn's disease, or a healthy co-twin of an affected twin (not recorded which).

The rearrangement links TRBV14 to TRBJ2-1; without DNA, the TCRdb call of TRBD2 cannot be checked. The CDR3 length is 14 residues. The germline gives CDR1 SGHDN, CDR2 FVKESK. The CDR3 is CATQLAGASGGQFF. The full variable domain, in which reference TRBV14 and TRBJ2-1 provide the parts outside the CDR3, is EAGVTQFPSHSVIEKGQTVTLRCDPISGHDNLYWYRRVMGKEIKFLLHFVKESKQDESGMPNNRFLAERTGGTYSTLKVQPAELEDSGVYFCATQLAGASGGQFFGPGTRLTVL.

The gene calls are TRBV4-2 and TRBJ1-4; TCRdb calls TRBD1, which cannot be checked without DNA. The CDR3 is made up of 15 amino acids. From germline, CDR1 is LGHNA and CDR2 YNFKEQ. The CDR3 here is CASSPYRDRAEKLFF.

This chain links TRBV10-2 with TRBJ1-2. From germline, CDR1 is WSHSY and CDR2 SAAADI. The CDR3 length is 12 residues. The CDR3 here is CASSETNGGYTF.

The V and J genes are TRBV11-2 and TRBJ2-1; TCRdb calls TRBD2, which cannot be checked without DNA. The CDR3 runs to 21 residues. Looked up from germline, CDR1 is SGHAT and CDR2 is FQNNGV. Here the CDR3 reads CASSDPLREGLAGDPDNEQFF.

This chain joins TRBV27 and TRBJ2-7. There are 15 residues in the CDR3. The V gene's germline CDR1 is MNHEY and CDR2 SMNVEV (reference sequence). The CDR3 reads CASSFAGPHWYEQYF.

This sequence joins TRBV5-1 and TRBJ2-1; the TRBD1 assignment by TCRdb is unverifiable without DNA. Germline CDR1 SGHRS, CDR2 YFSETQ. This CDR3 is built from 18 residues. CDR3 sequence: CASSSRPSGGGLGNEQFF.

V gene TRBV5-1 combines with J gene TRBJ2-4. The CDR3 extends over 13 amino acids. The germline CDR1 and CDR2 sequences are SGHRS and YFSETQ. This chain's CDR3 is CASRGLAKNIQYF.

This chain links TRBV9 with TRBJ2-5; TCRdb reports TRBD1, a call that lacks DNA to check it against. This CDR3 spans 16 amino acids. The germline gives CDR1 SGDLS, CDR2 YYNGEE. The CDR3 loop reads CASSALTGGFAETQYF.

CDR3 amino acids: CASSSPKQGNTEAFF. This sequence joins TRBV6-5 and TRBJ1-1; with no DNA, the TCRdb D assignment of TRBD1 cannot be verified. The V gene's germline CDR1 is MNHEY and CDR2 SVGAGI. The CDR3 is 15 amino acids.

The genes are TRBV7-9 and TRBJ1-1. The CDR3 covers 15 residues. CDR1 is SEHNR and CDR2 is FQNEAQ in the germline V gene (reference sequence). CDR3 protein: CASSNRDLEGTEAFF. The full variable domain, rest sourced from reference TRBV7-9 and TRBJ1-1, is DTGVSQNPRHKITKRGQNVTFRCDPISEHNRLYWYRQTLGQGPEFLTYFQNEAQLEKSRLLSDRFSAERPKGSFSTLEIQRTEQGDSAMYLCASSNRDLEGTEAFFGQGTRLTVV.

The chain uses TRBV7-2 and TRBJ2-3; there is no DNA to check the TCRdb D call of TRBD2. Per germline, CDR1 SGHTA and CDR2 FQGNSA. This CDR3 has 14 residues. CDR3 residues: CASTKIGPSDTQYF.

The chain joins TRBV10-3 to TRBJ1-1; the TCRdb D gene call, TRBD1, has no DNA to confirm it. Germline lookup yields CDR1 ENHRY and CDR2 SYGVKD. The CDR3 runs 14 residues. CDR3 sequence reads: CAISESSRDTEAFF.

The V call is TRBV27, the J call TRBJ2-2; TCRdb's D call, TRBD2, is unchecked because there is no DNA. CDR1 and CDR2 (germline): MNHEY, SMNVEV (reference sequence). The CDR3 runs 15 residues. This chain's CDR3 is CASRLAGAAGGELFF.

The chain links TRBV28 to TRBJ1-5. The germline V gene encodes CDR1 MDHEN and CDR2 SYDVKM. CDR3 length: 13 amino acids. CDR3 in amino acids: CASLLGMGQPQQF.

CDR3 loop: CASSDIGQGQYEQYF. The V and J genes are TRBV28 and TRBJ2-7; the TCRdb D gene call, TRBD1, has no DNA to confirm it. Germline V gives CDR1 MDHEN, CDR2 SYDVKM. The CDR3 is 15 residues long.

The CDR3 is CASSIASGLSAGEQFF. This chain connects TRBV5-1 to TRBJ2-1; with no DNA, the TCRdb D assignment of TRBD1 cannot be verified. This CDR3 is 16 amino acids long. Germline V gene data show CDR1 as SGHRS and CDR2 as YFSETQ. Full variable domain (missing parts from reference TRBV5-1 and TRBJ2-1): KAGVTQTPRYLIKTRGQQVTLSCSPISGHRSVSWYQQTPGQGLQFLFEYFSETQRNKGNFPGRFSGRQFSNSRSEMNVSTLELGDSALYLCASSIASGLSAGEQFFGPGTRLTVL.

V and J are TRBV20-1 and TRBJ2-3; the TRBD2 assignment by TCRdb is unverifiable without DNA. CDR3 length: 13 amino acids. Germline assignment: CDR1 DFQATT and CDR2 SNEGSKA (reference sequence). This chain's CDR3 is CSARLAGTDTQYF.

V usage is TRBV6-5 and J usage is TRBJ1-1; lacking DNA, the TRBD1 call made by TCRdb goes unchecked. The germline CDR1 and CDR2 sequences are MNHEY and SVGAGI. CDR3 length equals 15 residues. This CDR3 is CASSHSKGGGTEAFF.

The chain carries TRBV12-3 or TRBV12-4 and TRBJ2-3. CDR3 length: 11 amino acids. CDR3 amino acids: CASRVTDTQYF.

CDR3 loop: CATSRAFTGFSTDTQYF. The chain employs TRBV15 and TRBJ2-3. The CDR3 extends over 17 amino acids. Germline-derived CDR1 and CDR2 are LNHNV and YYDKDF (reference sequence).

The chain employs TRBV28 and TRBJ1-2; there is no DNA to check the TCRdb D call of TRBD1. CDR1 and CDR2 (germline): MDHEN, SYDVKM. The CDR3 is 14 amino acids. CDR3 sequence reads: CASSSTGPGGGYTF.

This rearrangement joins TRBV3-1 to TRBJ2-7; checking the TCRdb D call of TRBD1 is not possible without DNA. CDR3 length: 16 amino acids. From germline, CDR1 is LGHDT and CDR2 YNNKEL (reference sequence). The CDR3 is CASSHFSGGSSYEQYF.

The chain links TRBV5-1 to TRBJ2-5; TCRdb names TRBD1, which stays unverified in the absence of DNA. Germline V gene lookup returns CDR1 SGHRS and CDR2 YFSETQ. The CDR3 loop spans 16 amino acids. The chain's CDR3 is CASRPTGTGMGETQYF. The full variable domain, in which reference TRBV5-1 and TRBJ2-5 provide the parts outside the CDR3, is KAGVTQTPRYLIKTRGQQVTLSCSPISGHRSVSWYQQTPGQGLQFLFEYFSETQRNKGNFPGRFSGRQFSNSRSEMNVSTLELGDSALYLCASRPTGTGMGETQYFGPGTRLLVL.

CDR3: CASSERVDTQYF. This sequence joins TRBV5-1 and TRBJ2-3. The CDR3 is made up of 12 amino acids. Germline CDR1 is SGHRS and CDR2 is YFSETQ. The full variable domain, with the rest looked up from reference TRBV5-1 and TRBJ2-3, is KAGVTQTPRYLIKTRGQQVTLSCSPISGHRSVSWYQQTPGQGLQFLFEYFSETQRNKGNFPGRFSGRQFSNSRSEMNVSTLELGDSALYLCASSERVDTQYFGPGTRLTVL.

This chain joins TRBV20-1 and TRBJ2-1. The V gene's germline CDR1 is DFQATT and CDR2 SNEGSKA (reference sequence). This CDR3 is built from 15 residues. The CDR3 protein is CSARDSSGSINEQFF.

V and J are TRBV6-2 or TRBV6-3 and TRBJ2-7. Germline loops: CDR1 MNHEY, CDR2 SVGEGT. The CDR3 consists of 15 residues. The CDR3 protein is CASSYPSVSSYEQYF.

This rearrangement joins TRBV20-1 to TRBJ2-1; the TCRdb D gene call, TRBD2, has no DNA to confirm it. This CDR3 contains 12 residues. Per the germline V gene, CDR1 is DFQATT and CDR2 is SNEGSKA (reference sequence). The chain's CDR3 is CSARASGIEQFF.

The chain couples TRBV7-2 to TRBJ2-5; TCRdb returns TRBD1, unconfirmable since there is no DNA. This CDR3 comprises 15 residues. The germline V gene encodes CDR1 SGHTA and CDR2 FQGNSA. The CDR3 reads CASSWSGQGQETQYF.

The chain carries TRBV18 and TRBJ2-1; TCRdb returns TRBD1, unconfirmable since there is no DNA. The CDR3 consists of 13 residues. Germline values: CDR1 KGHSH, CDR2 LQKENI. CDR3 region: CASSLSGAYEQFF.

The chain links TRBV7-9 to TRBJ2-7; the TCRdb D gene call, TRBD2, has no DNA to confirm it. This CDR3 spans 16 amino acids. CDR1 and CDR2 from the germline V gene are SEHNR and FQNEAQ (reference sequence). This CDR3 is CASSLALGTDSYEQYF. The variable domain in full, with the rest retrieved from reference TRBV7-9 and TRBJ2-7, is DTGVSQNPRHKITKRGQNVTFRCDPISEHNRLYWYRQTLGQGPEFLTYFQNEAQLEKSRLLSDRFSAERPKGSFSTLEIQRTEQGDSAMYLCASSLALGTDSYEQYFGPGTRLTVT.